This is a list of T cell receptor beta chains from one sample in a study of cytomegalovirus exposure and HLA in healthy donors. Data came from immunoSEQ multiplex PCR; TCRdb stores just in-frame clones and leaves some out. In total, the table holds approximately 120,000 clones. The sequencing sample was made of PBMCs. The receptors here all came from a woman aged 60-75 years in good health and CMV-seronegative. CDR3s include the opening cysteine and the closing phenylalanine or tryptophan.

TRBJ1-4	TRBV5-1	CASSLGAAINEKLFF
TRBJ2-1	TRBV6-5	CASSLRDSTSEQFF
TRBJ2-3	TRBV5-1	CASSLTGDPTDTQYF
TRBJ1-2	TRBV5-8	CASTPRVQGGVGYTF
TRBJ1-1	TRBV28	CASSLRGRNTEAFF
TRBJ2-2	TRBV5-1	CASSLAGGAGNTGELFF
TRBJ1-2	TRBV7-9	CASSFWAGGNSYGYTF
TRBJ2-2	TRBV6-4	CASSPTDYTGELFF
TRBJ1-2	TRBV4-1	CASSQYWTGGSNYGYTF
TRBJ2-7	TRBV28	CASSSPGEGSYEQYF
TRBJ2-5	TRBV10-3	CAISDRNLQETQYF
TRBJ1-2	TRBV28	CASSLGARNYGYTF
TRBJ2-3	TRBV11-2	CASSYTAIDTQYF
TRBJ2-2	TRBV2	CASRKGRGYTGELFF
TRBJ1-2	TRBV10-3	CAISESTGRNYGYTF
TRBJ2-1	TRBV6-1	CASSDVANEQFF
TRBJ2-5	TRBV7-9	CASSLAPTGEETQYF
TRBJ1-1	TRBV7-9	CASSHPGQEAFF
TRBJ2-1	TRBV28	CASSLRDRSGIQFF